This T cell receptor (beta chain) was sequenced in a study of tumor and adjacent non-tumor tissue in lung cancer. Study summary: The cohort had about twelve adenocarcinoma, 2 squamous cell and 1 small cell patients.

CDR1 is LGHNA, CDR2 YNFKEQ, per germline. This CDR3 spans 15 amino acids. The template was RNA from unsorted bulk tissue. Points on this clonotype: Its antigen is as yet unknown. One end of the junction fails to match germline, which may point to a read error.

Regarding the study as a whole: Tumor TCR diversity, when higher, was linked to shorter survival.

The library came from three nested PCR rounds adapted from ARM-PCR protocols. TCRdb recomputed calls from the multiplex PCR reads with MiXCR, one row per CDR3 protein. The sample contains 120,000 or so distinct CDR3 sequences, over 65% of which appear only once. V gene TRBV4-2 combines with J gene TRBJ1-4, with no clear D. Sequenced material: lung tumor tissue. This TCR was sampled from a man aged 30 to 39 with non-small cell lung cancer. The CDR3 nucleotides are TGTACCAGCAGCCAAGATGGTCCAGTTGGGGAAAAACCGTTTTTT. Translation: CTSSQDGPVGEKPFF.